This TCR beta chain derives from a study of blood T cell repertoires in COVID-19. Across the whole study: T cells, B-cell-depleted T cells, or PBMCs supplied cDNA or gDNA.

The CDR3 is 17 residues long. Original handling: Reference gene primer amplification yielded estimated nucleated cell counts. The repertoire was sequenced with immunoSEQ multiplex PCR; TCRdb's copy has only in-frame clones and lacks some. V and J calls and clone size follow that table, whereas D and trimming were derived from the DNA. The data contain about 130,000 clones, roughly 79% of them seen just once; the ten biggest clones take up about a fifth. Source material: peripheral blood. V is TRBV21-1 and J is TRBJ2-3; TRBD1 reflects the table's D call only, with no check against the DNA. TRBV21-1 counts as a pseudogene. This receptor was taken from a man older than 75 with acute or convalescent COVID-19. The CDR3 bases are TGTGCCAGCAGCAACCCCGACAGGGTTTTAGGGGCAGATACGCAGTATTTT. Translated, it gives CASSNPDRVLGADTQYF.